Sequencing of this T cell receptor (beta chain) was carried out in a study of regulatory T cells in long-lasting Graves disease. Arm-PCR with iRepertoire HTBI primers amplified the CDR3 regions for these TCR beta libraries. Original processing notes: From all samples, identification returned 11 to 15 TRBJ and approximately 61 TRBV segments. TCRdb itself ran the multiplex PCR reads through MiXCR, one entry per CDR3 protein. It is TCRdb's table, rather than the study itself, that gives the V and J calls and clone size. The sample includes 440,000 or so distinct CDR3 sequences, about 17% of them seen just once. Described time point: newly diagnosed GD, antithyroid drugs for less than 3 months. There was RNA extracted from PBMCs, and the TCR library was made from it. The CDR3 runs to 13 residues. From germline, CDR1 is DFQATT and CDR2 SNEGSKA (reference sequence). This clonotype came up many times. These data were likewise used in another study, on T cells in Graves' hyperthyroidism and ophthalmopathy. That investigation notes: For Graves' hyperthyroidism to be stable, ophthalmopathy could not progress within 18 months. First-round RT-PCR with HTBI primers amplified the TCR CDR3 region. Onset of ophthalmopathy came a median approximately 6.5 months after the model predicted it.

This receptor was obtained from a woman in her twenties or thirties with Graves disease. The sample in question was peripheral blood mononuclear cells (PBMCs), obtained at new diagnosis, from a patient treated with antithyroid drugs. The genes are TRBV20-1 and TRBJ1-2; 9 nucleotides agree with TRBD1. CDR3 sequence (DNA): TGCATTAATCCGGGACAGGGAAGATATGGCTACACCTTC. It encodes CINPGQGRYGYTF.